This passage covers 13 T cell receptor beta chains from one sample sequenced in a study of a mutant IDH1 vaccine in newly diagnosed glioma. Time point reported: baseline, week 1 (first vaccination visit). Treatment defined: pre-vaccination baseline after standard-of-care therapy. TCRdb's copy holds only in-frame clones and misses some; the assay was immunoSEQ multiplex PCR. The sample shows 85,000 to 100,000 clones, about 80% of them seen only once. Specimen: PBMCs, collected from a glioma patient treated with radiotherapy, temozolomide or both. The receptors come from a man in his forties with glioma.

This chain connects TRBV6-5 to TRBJ2-7, with TRBD1 matching over 8 bases. V lost 0 bases to trimming and J lost 0 bases; unmatched junction nucleotides: 1. CDR1 and CDR2 (germline): MNHEY, SVGAGI. The CDR3 is 15 amino acids. The DNA of the CDR3 is TGTGCCAGCAGTTACTCGGGACAGGTCTCCTACGAGCAGTACTTC. It encodes CASSYSGQVSYEQYF.

The rearrangement uses TRBV7-2 and TRBJ2-7; TRBD1 or TRBD2 may be the D gene (5 bases each). Trimming stripped 2 bases from V and 0 bases from J, with 11 bases between. This CDR3 spans 15 amino acids. Per germline, CDR1 SGHTA and CDR2 FQGNSA. As DNA, the CDR3 is TGTGCCAGCAGCTTATTGGGGGAACACTCCTACGAGCAGTACTTC. This sequence encodes CASSLLGEHSYEQYF.

V is TRBV18 and J is TRBJ2-6; D is unresolved. V was trimmed by 2 bases and J by 1 base, leaving 6 bases between them. The CDR3 runs 15 residues. The V gene's germline CDR1 is KGHSH and CDR2 LQKENI. The CDR3 loop is CASSPDWSGANVLTF. The CDR3 nucleotides read TGTGCCAGCTCACCAGACTGGTCTGGGGCCAACGTCCTGACTTTC.

This chain links TRBV4-2 with TRBJ1-1, with 9 bases lining up with TRBD1. The CDR3 consists of 15 residues. Germline lookup yields CDR1 LGHNA and CDR2 YNFKEQ. The junction had 0 bases not matched to a gene; V was cut back by 0 bases and J by 1 base. DNA of the CDR3: TGTGCCAGCAGCCAAGAGGGACAGGGGAACACTGAAGCTTTCTTT. It yields the protein CASSQEGQGNTEAFF.

The chain is built from TRBV28 and TRBJ2-7, with D possibly being TRBD1 (6 bases). V lost 7 bases to trimming and J lost 0 bases, with 16 bases between them. Per the germline V gene, CDR1 is MDHEN and CDR2 is SYDVKM. The CDR3 has 15 residues. The CDR3: CASTPRTVFSYEQYF. The CDR3 DNA reads TGTGCCAGCACCCCCCGGACAGTCTTCTCCTACGAGCAGTACTTC.

The chain uses TRBV11-2 and TRBJ2-2; unclear D gene. The CDR3 loop spans 16 amino acids. Germline values: CDR1 SGHAT, CDR2 FQNNGV. V lost 1 base, J lost 0 bases, and 9 bases lay in between. CDR3: CASSLVAAPNTGELFF. The CDR3 DNA is TGTGCCAGCAGCTTAGTAGCAGCACCGAACACCGGGGAGCTGTTTTTT.

The sample holds a few counts of this clone. The chain is built from TRBV5-4 and TRBJ2-7; no definite D call. The germline CDR1 and CDR2 sequences are SGHNT and YYREEE (reference sequence). The CDR3 has 13 amino acids. Trimming cost V 4 bases and J 2 bases, with 10 bases left between them. CDR3 residues: CASSTKDAYEQYF. The CDR3 DNA reads as TGTGCCAGCAGCACCAAGGACGCCTACGAGCAGTACTTC. Together with reference TRBV5-4 and TRBJ2-7, the CDR3 gives the full variable domain: ETGVTQSPTHLIKTRGQQVTLRCSSQSGHNTVSWYQQALGQGPQFIFQYYREEENGRGNFPPRFSGLQFPNYSSELNVNALELDDSALYLCASSTKDAYEQYFGPGTRLTVT.

This rearrangement joins TRBV5-1 to TRBJ1-1, with D possibly TRBD1 on 5 matching bases. The CDR3 consists of 14 residues. The V and J ends lost 2 bases and 1 base respectively, with 9 bases between them. Germline V gene data show CDR1 as SGHRS and CDR2 as YFSETQ. The CDR3 sequence: CASSFDRPNTEAFF. CDR3 DNA sequence: TGCGCCAGCAGCTTCGACAGACCGAACACTGAAGCTTTCTTT.

The chain uses TRBV2 and TRBJ2-7, with TRBD1 identical over 8 bases. This CDR3 region has 14 residues. The J segment lost 4 bases and the V segment lost 7 bases, leaving 9 bases of the junction unmatched. Per the germline V gene, CDR1 is SNHLY and CDR2 is FYNNEI. CDR3 residues: CASTFLRQGYEQYF. CDR3 in DNA: TGTGCCAGCACCTTTCTCAGACAGGGGTACGAGCAGTACTTC. Full variable domain (rest looked up from reference TRBV2 and TRBJ2-7): EPEVTQTPSHQVTQMGQEVILRCVPISNHLYFYWYRQILGQKVEFLVSFYNNEISEKSEIFDDQFSVERPDGSNFTLKIRSTKLEDSAMYFCASTFLRQGYEQYFGPGTRLTVT.

The chain couples TRBV6-5 to TRBJ1-1; D is ambiguous. This CDR3 is 15 amino acids long. V was shortened by 6 bases and J by 1 base, with 15 bases between the two germline ends. Germline CDR1 MNHEY, CDR2 SVGAGI. The CDR3 DNA sequence: TGTGCCAGCAGCCAATTCCCAAAGAGGAACACTGAAGCTTTCTTT. As protein: CASSQFPKRNTEAFF.

V gene TRBV11-2 combines with J gene TRBJ2-2; TRBD2 matches 8 bases. CDR1 and CDR2 (germline): SGHAT, FQNNGV. With 8 bases clipped from V and 1 base from J, the junction kept 3 bases outside the gene matches. The CDR3 length is 14 residues. Here the CDR3 DNA reads TGTGCCAGCCGGGGGGGATTGAACACCGGGGAGCTGTTTTTT. This sequence encodes CASRGGLNTGELFF.

This chain connects TRBV9 to TRBJ2-1, with 7 bases fitting TRBD2. The V gene's germline CDR1 is SGDLS and CDR2 YYNGEE. The V gene end was trimmed by 3 bases and the J gene end by 2 bases; junction bases not matched to a gene: 5. This CDR3 is 15 amino acids long. This chain's CDR3 is CASSEAGSPYNEQFF. In nucleotides, the CDR3 is TGTGCCAGCAGCGAAGCGGGATCTCCCTACAATGAGCAGTTCTTC.

The chain employs TRBV5-1 and TRBJ2-3; D is undetermined. Germline lookup yields CDR1 SGHRS and CDR2 YFSETQ. This CDR3 spans 14 amino acids. The V end was cut by 0 bases, the J end by 4 bases, with 9 bases between. This CDR3 reads CASSLAGPPDTQYF. The CDR3 bases are TGCGCCAGCAGCTTGGCCGGACCACCAGATACGCAGTATTTT.